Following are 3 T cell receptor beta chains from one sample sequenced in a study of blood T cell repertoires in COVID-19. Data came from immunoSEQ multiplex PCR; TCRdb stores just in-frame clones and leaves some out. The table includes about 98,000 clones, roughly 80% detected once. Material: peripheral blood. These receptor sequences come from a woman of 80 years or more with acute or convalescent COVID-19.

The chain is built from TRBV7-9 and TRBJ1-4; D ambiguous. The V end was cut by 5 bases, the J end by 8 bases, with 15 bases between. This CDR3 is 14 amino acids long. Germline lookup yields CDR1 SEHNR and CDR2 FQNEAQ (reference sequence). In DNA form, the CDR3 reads TGTGCCAGCAGCCCGGGGAGGGTGGAAGAAAAACTGTTTTTT. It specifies CASSPGRVEEKLFF.

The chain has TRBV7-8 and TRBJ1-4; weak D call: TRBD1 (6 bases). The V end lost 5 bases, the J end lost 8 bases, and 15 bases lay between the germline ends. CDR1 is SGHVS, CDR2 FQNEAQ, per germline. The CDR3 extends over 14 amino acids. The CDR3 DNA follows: TGTGCCAGCAGCGAAACAGGGTTAGGCGAAAAACTGTTTTTT. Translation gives CASSETGLGEKLFF.

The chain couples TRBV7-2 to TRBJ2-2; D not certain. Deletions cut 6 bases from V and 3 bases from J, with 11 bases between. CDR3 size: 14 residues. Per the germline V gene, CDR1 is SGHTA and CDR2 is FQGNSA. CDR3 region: CASRTADHTGELFF. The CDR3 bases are TGTGCCAGCAGGACTGCTGATCACACCGGGGAGCTGTTTTTT.